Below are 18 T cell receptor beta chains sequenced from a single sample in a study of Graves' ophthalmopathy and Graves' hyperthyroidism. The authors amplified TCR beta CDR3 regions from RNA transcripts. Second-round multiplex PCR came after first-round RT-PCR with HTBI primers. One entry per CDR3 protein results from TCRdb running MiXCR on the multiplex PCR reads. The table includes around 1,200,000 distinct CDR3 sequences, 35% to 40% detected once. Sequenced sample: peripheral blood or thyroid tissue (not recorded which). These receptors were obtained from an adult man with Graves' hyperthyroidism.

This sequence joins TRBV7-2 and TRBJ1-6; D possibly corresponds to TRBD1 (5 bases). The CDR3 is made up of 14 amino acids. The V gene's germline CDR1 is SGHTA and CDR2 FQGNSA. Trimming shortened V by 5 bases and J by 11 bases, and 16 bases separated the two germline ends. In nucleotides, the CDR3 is TGTGCCAGCAGCCATCCGGGACCGGGGACACCCCTCCACTTT. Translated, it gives CASSHPGPGTPLHF.

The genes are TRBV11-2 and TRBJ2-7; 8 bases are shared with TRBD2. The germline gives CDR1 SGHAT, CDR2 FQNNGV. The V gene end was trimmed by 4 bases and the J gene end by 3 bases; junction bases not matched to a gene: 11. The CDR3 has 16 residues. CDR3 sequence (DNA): TGTGCCAGCAGCTCGACTAGCGTTGGACCCATCTACGAGCAGTACTTC. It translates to CASSSTSVGPIYEQYF. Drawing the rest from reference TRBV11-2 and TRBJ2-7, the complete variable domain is EAGVAQSPRYKIIEKRQSVAFWCNPISGHATLYWYQQILGQGPKLLIQFQNNGVVDDSQLPKDRFSAERLKGVDSTLKIQPAKLEDSAVYLCASSSTSVGPIYEQYFGPGTRLTVT.

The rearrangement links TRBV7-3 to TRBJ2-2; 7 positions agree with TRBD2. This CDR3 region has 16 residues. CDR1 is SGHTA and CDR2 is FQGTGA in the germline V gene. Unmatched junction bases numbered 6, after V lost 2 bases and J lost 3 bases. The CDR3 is CASSLFAGEYTGELFF. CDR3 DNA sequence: TGTGCCAGCAGCTTATTTGCGGGAGAGTACACCGGGGAGCTGTTTTTT.

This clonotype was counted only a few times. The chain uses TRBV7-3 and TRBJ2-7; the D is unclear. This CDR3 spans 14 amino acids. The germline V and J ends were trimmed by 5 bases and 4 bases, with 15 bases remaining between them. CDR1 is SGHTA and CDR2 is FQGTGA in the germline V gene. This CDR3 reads CASSPLFSGYEQYF. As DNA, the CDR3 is TGTGCCAGCAGCCCCCTATTCTCTGGGTACGAGCAGTACTTC.

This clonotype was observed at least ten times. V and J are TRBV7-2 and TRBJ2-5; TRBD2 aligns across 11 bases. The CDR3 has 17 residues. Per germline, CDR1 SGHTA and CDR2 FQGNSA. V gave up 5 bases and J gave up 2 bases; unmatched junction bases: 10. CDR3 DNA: TGTGCCAGCAGCCTCCCGGGACTAGCGGAGACTCAAGAGACCCAGTACTTC. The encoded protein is CASSLPGLAETQETQYF.

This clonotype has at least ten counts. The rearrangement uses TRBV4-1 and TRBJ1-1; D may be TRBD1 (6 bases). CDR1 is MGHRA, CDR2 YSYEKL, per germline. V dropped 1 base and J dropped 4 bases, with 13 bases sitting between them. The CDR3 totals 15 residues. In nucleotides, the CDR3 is TGCGCCAGCAGCCAAGGACCAGGGGCTGGCACTGAAGCTTTCTTT. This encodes CASSQGPGAGTEAFF.

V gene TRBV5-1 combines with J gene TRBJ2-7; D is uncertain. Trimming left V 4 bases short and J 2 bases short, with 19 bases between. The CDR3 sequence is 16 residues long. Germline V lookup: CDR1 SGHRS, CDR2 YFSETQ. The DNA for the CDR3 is TGCGCCAGCAGCGATTCCCCGAACTGGGATCCCTACGAGCAGTACTTC. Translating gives CASSDSPNWDPYEQYF. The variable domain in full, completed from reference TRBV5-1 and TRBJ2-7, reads KAGVTQTPRYLIKTRGQQVTLSCSPISGHRSVSWYQQTPGQGLQFLFEYFSETQRNKGNFPGRFSGRQFSNSRSEMNVSTLELGDSALYLCASSDSPNWDPYEQYFGPGTRLTVT.

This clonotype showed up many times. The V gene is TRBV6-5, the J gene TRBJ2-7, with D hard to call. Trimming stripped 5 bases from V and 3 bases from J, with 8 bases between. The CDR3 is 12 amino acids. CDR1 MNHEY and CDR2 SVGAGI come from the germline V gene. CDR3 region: CASSGLDYEQYF. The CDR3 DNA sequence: TGTGCCAGCAGTGGGTTGGACTACGAGCAGTACTTC.

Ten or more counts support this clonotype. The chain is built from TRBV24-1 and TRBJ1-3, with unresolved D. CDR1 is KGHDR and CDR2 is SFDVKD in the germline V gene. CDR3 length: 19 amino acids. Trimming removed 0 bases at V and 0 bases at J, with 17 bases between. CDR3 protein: CATSDLQVPEGTSGNTIYF. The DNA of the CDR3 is TGTGCCACCAGTGATTTGCAGGTCCCGGAGGGAACCTCTGGAAACACCATATATTTT.

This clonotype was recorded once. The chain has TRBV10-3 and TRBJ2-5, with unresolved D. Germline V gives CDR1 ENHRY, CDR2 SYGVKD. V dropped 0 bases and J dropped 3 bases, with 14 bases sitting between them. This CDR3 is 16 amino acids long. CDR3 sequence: CAISESFRGREETQYF. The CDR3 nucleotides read TGTGCCATCAGTGAGTCTTTTCGAGGCAGAGAAGAGACCCAGTACTTC.

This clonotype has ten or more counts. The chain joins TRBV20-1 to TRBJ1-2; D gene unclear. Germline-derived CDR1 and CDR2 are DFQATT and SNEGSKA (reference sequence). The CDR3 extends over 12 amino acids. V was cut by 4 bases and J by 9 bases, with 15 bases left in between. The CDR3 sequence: CSAIVKGDRYTF. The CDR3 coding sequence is TGCAGTGCTATAGTAAAGGGTGATCGCTACACCTTC.

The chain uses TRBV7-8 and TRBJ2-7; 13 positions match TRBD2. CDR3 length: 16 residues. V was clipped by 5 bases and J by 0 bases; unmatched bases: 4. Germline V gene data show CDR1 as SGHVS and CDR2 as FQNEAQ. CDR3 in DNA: TGTGCCAGCAGCCTAGGGACTAGCGGGGTCTCCTACGAGCAGTACTTC. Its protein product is CASSLGTSGVSYEQYF.

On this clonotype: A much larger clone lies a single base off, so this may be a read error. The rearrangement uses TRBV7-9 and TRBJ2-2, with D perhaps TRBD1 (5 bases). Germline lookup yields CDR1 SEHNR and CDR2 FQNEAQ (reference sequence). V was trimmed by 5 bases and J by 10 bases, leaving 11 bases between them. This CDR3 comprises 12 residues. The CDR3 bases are TGTGCCAGCAGCCCGACAGCCGTGGAGCTGTTTTTT. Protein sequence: CASSPTAVELFF.

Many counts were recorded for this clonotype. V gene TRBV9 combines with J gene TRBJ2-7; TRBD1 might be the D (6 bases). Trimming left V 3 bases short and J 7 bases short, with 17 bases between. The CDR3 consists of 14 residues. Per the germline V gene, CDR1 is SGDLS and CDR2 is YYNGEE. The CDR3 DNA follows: TGTGCCAGCAGCGCATGGGACACCCCGGGGGAGCAGTACTTC. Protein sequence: CASSAWDTPGEQYF.

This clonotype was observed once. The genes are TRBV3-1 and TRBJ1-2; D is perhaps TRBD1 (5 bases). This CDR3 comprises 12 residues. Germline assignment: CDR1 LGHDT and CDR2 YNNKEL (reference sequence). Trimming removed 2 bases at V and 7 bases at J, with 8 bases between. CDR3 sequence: CASSQHGGGYTF. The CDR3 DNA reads TGTGCCAGCAGCCAACATGGGGGTGGCTACACCTTC.

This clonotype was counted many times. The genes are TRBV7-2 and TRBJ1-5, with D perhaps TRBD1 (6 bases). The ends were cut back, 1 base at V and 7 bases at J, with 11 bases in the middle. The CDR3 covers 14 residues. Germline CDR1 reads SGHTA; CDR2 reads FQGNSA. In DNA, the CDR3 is TGTGCCAGCAGCTTAGTGTCAGGGGACCAGCCCCAGCATTTT. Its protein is CASSLVSGDQPQHF.

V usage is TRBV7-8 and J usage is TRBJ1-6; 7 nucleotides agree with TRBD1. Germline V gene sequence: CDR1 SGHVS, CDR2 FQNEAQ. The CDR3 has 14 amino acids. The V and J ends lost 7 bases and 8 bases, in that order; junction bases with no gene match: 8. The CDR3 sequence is CASTKQGWDSPLHF. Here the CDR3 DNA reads TGTGCCAGCACCAAACAGGGGTGGGATTCACCCCTCCACTTT. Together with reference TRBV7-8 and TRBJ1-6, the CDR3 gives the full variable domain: GAGVSQSPRYKVAKRGQDVALRCDPISGHVSLFWYQQALGQGPEFLTYFQNEAQLDKSGLPSDRFFAERPEGSVSTLKIQRTQQEDSAVYLCASTKQGWDSPLHFGNGTRLTVT.

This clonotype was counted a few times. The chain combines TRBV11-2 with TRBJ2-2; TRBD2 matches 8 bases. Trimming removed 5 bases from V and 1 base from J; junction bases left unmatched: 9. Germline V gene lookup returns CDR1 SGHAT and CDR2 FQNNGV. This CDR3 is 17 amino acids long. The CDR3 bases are TGTGCCAGCAGCCTCCGGGCACTAGCGGAGAACACCGGGGAGCTGTTTTTT. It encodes CASSLRALAENTGELFF.